This T cell receptor beta chain is from a study of breast tumors, draining lymph nodes, adjacent tissues. In germline, CDR1 is MNHEY, CDR2 SMNVEV (reference sequence). The ends were cut back, 2 bases at V and 7 bases at J, with 15 bases in the middle. The CDR3 length is 16 residues. General study results and limits: Tumors had less TCR diversity than lymph nodes, more than nontumor tissue. The data were judged consistent with most tumor T cells coming from lymph node and expanding in tumor. The lymph node origin of tumor T cells was framed as consistent with a hypothesis, not demonstrated. Compared with basal-like, luminal-like tumors shared significantly more repertoire with nontumor tissue.

In this sample, this clonotype turned up many times. What it binds is unknown. Via MiXCR, TCRdb re-called the multiplex PCR reads, giving one row per CDR3 protein. In the table there are tens of thousands of distinct CDR3 sequences, roughly 57% of which are singletons. The source material was breast tumor tissue. The receptor's source is a female donor with breast cancer. Some clones in this sample may be carry-over from other donors' samples. The V call is TRBV27, the J call TRBJ1-6, with TRBD1 as a possible D gene (6 bases). The CDR3 region is CASSLPRTVGNSPLHF. The DNA for the CDR3 is TGTGCCAGCAGTTTACCCAGGACAGTCGGGAATTCACCCCTCCACTTT.